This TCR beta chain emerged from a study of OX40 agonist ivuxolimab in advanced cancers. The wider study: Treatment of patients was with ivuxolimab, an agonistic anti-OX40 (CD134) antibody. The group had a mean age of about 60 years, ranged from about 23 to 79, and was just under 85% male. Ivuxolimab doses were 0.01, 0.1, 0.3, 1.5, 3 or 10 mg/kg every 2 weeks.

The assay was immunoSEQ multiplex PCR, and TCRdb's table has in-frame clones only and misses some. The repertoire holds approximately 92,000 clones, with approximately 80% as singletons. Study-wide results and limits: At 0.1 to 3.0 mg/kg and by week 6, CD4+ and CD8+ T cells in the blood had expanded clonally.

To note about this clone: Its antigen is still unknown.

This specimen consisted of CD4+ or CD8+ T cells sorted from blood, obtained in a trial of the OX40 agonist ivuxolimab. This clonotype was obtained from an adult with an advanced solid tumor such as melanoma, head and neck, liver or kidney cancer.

The CDR3: CASSETVSNQPQHF. CDR3 bases: TGTGCCAGCAGTGAAACGGTTAGCAATCAGCCCCAGCATTTT. The rearrangement links TRBV2 to TRBJ1-5, with D uncertain. This CDR3 spans 14 amino acids. Germline lookup yields CDR1 SNHLY and CDR2 FYNNEI. Trimming removed 2 bases at V and 0 bases at J, with 5 bases between. The full variable domain, completed using reference TRBV2 and TRBJ1-5, is EPEVTQTPSHQVTQMGQEVILRCVPISNHLYFYWYRQILGQKVEFLVSFYNNEISEKSEIFDDQFSVERPDGSNFTLKIRSTKLEDSAMYFCASSETVSNQPQHFGDGTRLSIL.